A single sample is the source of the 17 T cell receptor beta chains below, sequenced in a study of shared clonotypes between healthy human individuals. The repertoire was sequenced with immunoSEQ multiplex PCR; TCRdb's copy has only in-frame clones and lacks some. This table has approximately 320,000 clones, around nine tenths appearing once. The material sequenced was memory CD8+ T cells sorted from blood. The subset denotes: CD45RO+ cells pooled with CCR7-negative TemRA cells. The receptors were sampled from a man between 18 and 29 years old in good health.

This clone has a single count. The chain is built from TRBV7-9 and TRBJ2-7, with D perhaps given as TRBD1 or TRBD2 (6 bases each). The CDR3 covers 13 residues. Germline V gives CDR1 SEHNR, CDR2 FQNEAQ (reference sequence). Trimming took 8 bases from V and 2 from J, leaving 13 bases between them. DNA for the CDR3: TGTGCCAGCTCCGGGGGCGGGGCCTACGAGCAGTACTTC. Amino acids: CASSGGGAYEQYF.

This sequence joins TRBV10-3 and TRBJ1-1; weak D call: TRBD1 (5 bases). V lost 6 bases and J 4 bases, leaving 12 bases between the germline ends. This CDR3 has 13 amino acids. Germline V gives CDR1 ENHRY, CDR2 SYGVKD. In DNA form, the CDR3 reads TGTGCCATCAGAGTTAGCGACAGCACTGAAGCTTTCTTT. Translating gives CAIRVSDSTEAFF.

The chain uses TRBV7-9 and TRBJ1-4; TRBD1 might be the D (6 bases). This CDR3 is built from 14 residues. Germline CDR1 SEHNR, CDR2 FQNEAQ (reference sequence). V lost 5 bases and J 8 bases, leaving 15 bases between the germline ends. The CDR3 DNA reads TGTGCCAGCAGCCAGACAGGCGGCGGGGAAAAACTGTTTTTT. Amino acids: CASSQTGGGEKLFF.

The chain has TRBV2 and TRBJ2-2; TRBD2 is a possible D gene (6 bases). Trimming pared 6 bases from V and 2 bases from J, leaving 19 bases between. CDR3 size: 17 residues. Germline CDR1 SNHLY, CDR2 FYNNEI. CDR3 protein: CASRSQTGLTNTGELFF. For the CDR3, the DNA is TGTGCCAGCAGGTCACAGACGGGACTCACTAACACCGGGGAGCTGTTTTTT.

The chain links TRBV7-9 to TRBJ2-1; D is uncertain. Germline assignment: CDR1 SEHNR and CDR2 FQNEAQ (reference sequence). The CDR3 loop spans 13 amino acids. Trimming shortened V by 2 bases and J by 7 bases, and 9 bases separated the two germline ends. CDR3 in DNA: TGTGCCAGCAGCTTACGGCTGGAAAATGAGCAGTTCTTC. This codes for CASSLRLENEQFF.

The chain's CDR3 is CAIRWESSTDTQYF. The CDR3 coding sequence is TGTGCCATCAGGTGGGAGTCTAGCACAGATACGCAGTATTTT. The chain couples TRBV10-3 to TRBJ2-3; possible D gene TRBD2, 5 bases. V was clipped by 6 bases and J by 0 bases, with 10 bases between them. This CDR3 has 14 amino acids. Looked up from germline, CDR1 is ENHRY and CDR2 is SYGVKD.

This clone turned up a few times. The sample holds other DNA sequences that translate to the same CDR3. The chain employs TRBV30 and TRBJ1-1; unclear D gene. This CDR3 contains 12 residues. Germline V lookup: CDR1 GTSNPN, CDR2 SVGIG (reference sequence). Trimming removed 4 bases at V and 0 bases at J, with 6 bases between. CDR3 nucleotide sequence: TGTGCCTGGAAGGTAATGAACACTGAAGCTTTCTTT. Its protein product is CAWKVMNTEAFF.

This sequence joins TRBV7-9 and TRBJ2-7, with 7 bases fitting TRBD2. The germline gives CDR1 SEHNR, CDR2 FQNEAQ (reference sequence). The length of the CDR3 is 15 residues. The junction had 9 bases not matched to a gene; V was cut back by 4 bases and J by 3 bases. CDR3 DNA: TGTGCCAGCAGCTCGACCCTGGGGGGGTTCTACGAGCAGTACTTC. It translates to CASSSTLGGFYEQYF.

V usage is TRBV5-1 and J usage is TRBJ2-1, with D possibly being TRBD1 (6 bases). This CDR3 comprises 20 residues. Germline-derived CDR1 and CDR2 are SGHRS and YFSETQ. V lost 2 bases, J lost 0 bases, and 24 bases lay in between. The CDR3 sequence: CASSFARGFLVPFSYNEQFF. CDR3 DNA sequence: TGCGCCAGCAGCTTCGCGAGGGGGTTCCTTGTCCCCTTCTCCTACAATGAGCAGTTCTTC. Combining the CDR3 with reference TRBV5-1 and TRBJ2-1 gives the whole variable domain KAGVTQTPRYLIKTRGQQVTLSCSPISGHRSVSWYQQTPGQGLQFLFEYFSETQRNKGNFPGRFSGRQFSNSRSEMNVSTLELGDSALYLCASSFARGFLVPFSYNEQFFGPGTRLTVL.

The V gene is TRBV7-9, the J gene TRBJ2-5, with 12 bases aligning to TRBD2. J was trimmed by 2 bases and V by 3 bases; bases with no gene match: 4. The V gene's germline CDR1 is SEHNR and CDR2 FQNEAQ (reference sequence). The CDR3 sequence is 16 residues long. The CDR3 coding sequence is TGTGCCAGCAGCTTCGCGACTAGCGGGGGACAAGAGACCCAGTACTTC. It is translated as CASSFATSGGQETQYF.

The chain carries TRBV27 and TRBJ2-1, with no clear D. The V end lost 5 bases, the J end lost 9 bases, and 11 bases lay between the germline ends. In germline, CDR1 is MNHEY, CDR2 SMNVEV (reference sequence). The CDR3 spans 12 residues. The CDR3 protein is CASSLPRGEQFF. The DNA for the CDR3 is TGTGCCAGCAGTCTACCTAGAGGTGAGCAGTTCTTC.

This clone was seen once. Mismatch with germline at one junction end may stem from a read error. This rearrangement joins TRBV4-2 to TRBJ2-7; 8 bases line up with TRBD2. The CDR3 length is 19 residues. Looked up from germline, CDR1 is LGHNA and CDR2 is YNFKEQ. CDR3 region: CASSEDVTGGNELTYEQYF. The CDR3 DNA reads TGTGCCAGCAGCGAAGACGTGACGGGGGGGAACGAACTAACCTACGAGCAGTACTTC.

In DNA form, the CDR3 reads TGCGCCAGCAGTGAGTCACAGGACGACTCCTACGAGCAGTACTTC. It codes for CASSESQDDSYEQYF. The V gene is TRBV10-2, the J gene TRBJ2-7, with D tentatively TRBD1 (5 bases). This CDR3 spans 15 amino acids. Germline V CDR1 and CDR2: WSHSY, SAAADI. V lost 0 bases and J lost 0, with 9 bases in between.

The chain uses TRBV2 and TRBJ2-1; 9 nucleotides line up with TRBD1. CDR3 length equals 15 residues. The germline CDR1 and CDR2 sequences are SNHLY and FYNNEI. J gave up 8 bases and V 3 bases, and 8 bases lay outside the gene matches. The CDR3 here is CASSEDRGAEHEQFF. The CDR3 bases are TGTGCCAGCAGTGAGGACAGGGGCGCCGAGCATGAGCAGTTCTTC.

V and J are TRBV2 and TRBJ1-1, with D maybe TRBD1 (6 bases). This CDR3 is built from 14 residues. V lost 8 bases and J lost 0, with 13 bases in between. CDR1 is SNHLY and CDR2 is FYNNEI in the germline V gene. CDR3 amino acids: CASRGGPVNTEAFF. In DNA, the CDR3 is TGTGCCAGCCGCGGGGGGCCGGTGAACACTGAAGCTTTCTTT. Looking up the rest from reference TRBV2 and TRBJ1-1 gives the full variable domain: EPEVTQTPSHQVTQMGQEVILRCVPISNHLYFYWYRQILGQKVEFLVSFYNNEISEKSEIFDDQFSVERPDGSNFTLKIRSTKLEDSAMYFCASRGGPVNTEAFFGQGTRLTVV.

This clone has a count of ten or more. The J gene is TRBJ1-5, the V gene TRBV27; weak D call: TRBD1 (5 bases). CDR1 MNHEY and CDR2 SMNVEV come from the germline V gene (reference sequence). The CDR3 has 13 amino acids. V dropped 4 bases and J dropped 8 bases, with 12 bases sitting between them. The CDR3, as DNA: TGTGCCAGCAGTTCAGGGTATTGGGAGCCCCAGCATTTT. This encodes CASSSGYWEPQHF.

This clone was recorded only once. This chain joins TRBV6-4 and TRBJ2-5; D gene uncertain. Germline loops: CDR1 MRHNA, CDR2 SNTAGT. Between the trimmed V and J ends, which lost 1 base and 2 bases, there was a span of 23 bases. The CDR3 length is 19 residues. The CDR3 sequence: CASSDLIQNRPRLQETQYF. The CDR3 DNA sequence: TGTGCCAGCAGTGACTTAATCCAAAACCGACCCCGACTTCAAGAGACCCAGTACTTC.